The sequence of this T cell receptor beta chain was determined in a study of shared clonotypes between healthy human individuals. TCRdb's copy holds only in-frame clones and misses some; the assay was immunoSEQ multiplex PCR. The sample carries roughly 1.5 million clones, approximately 98% recorded once. General study results and limits: In this cohort, only blood was sampled, and tissue repertoires likely differ.

Remarks on this clone: The antigen is not known.

Germline V gives CDR1 SGHVS, CDR2 FQNEAQ. V dropped 4 bases and J dropped 1 base, with 13 bases sitting between them. CDR3 length: 15 amino acids. The chain recombines TRBV7-8 with TRBJ1-1; D uncertain. The receptor was derived from a young man in good health. The sequenced sample consisted of naive CD4+ T cells sorted from blood. Subset specified: CD45RA+ positively selected. DNA of the CDR3: TGTGCCAGCAGCTCTAAGACACTTAAGAACACTGAAGCTTTCTTT. Amino acids: CASSSKTLKNTEAFF.